Below are 25 T cell receptor beta chains sequenced from a single sample in a study of Graves' ophthalmopathy and Graves' hyperthyroidism. The authors amplified TCR beta CDR3 regions from RNA transcripts. First-round RT-PCR used HTBI primers; second-round multiplex PCR followed. TCRdb independently ran MiXCR on the multiplex PCR reads; one entry per CDR3 protein. The top ten clones hold roughly 40% of a sample with about 220,000 distinct CDR3 sequences, 20% to 25% of them seen once. Sequenced input: peripheral blood. The receptors stem from a woman aged 45-65 years with Graves' ophthalmopathy.

This clonotype has at least ten counts. The chain combines TRBV6-1 with TRBJ2-7, with 9 bases matching TRBD1. The CDR3 sequence is 15 residues long. Germline V gene data show CDR1 as MNHNS and CDR2 as SASEGT. The junction had 5 bases not matched to a gene; V was cut back by 5 bases and J by 0 bases. This chain's CDR3 is CASSPKTGGSYEQYF. As DNA, the CDR3 is TGTGCCAGCAGTCCGAAGACAGGGGGCTCCTACGAGCAGTACTTC.

This clonotype was counted only a few times. The chain uses TRBV19 and TRBJ2-2; TRBD1 matches at 12 bases. CDR1 and CDR2 from the germline V gene are LNHDA and SQIVND (reference sequence). Unmatched junction bases numbered 9, after V lost 6 bases and J lost 4 bases. The CDR3 runs to 17 residues. The CDR3 reads CASSPGTGGSATGELFF. CDR3 bases: TGTGCCAGTAGCCCCGGGACAGGGGGCTCGGCCACCGGGGAGCTGTTTTTT.

This clonotype was seen a single time. The chain is built from TRBV9 and TRBJ1-3; 8 nucleotides match TRBD1. Germline CDR1 is SGDLS and CDR2 is YYNGEE. The CDR3 contains 17 residues. V shed 3 bases and J 1 base; nucleotides not matched to a gene: 9. CDR3: CASSAHSGQGSGNTIYF. The DNA of the CDR3 is TGTGCCAGCAGCGCGCACTCAGGACAGGGATCTGGAAACACCATATATTTT. The whole variable domain, filled in from reference TRBV9 and TRBJ1-3, reads DSGVTQTPKHLITATGQRVTLRCSPRSGDLSVYWYQQSLDQGLQFLIQYYNGEERAKGNILERFSAQQFPDLHSELNLSSLELGDSALYFCASSAHSGQGSGNTIYFGEGSWLTVV.

This clonotype has a count of ten or more. The rearrangement joins TRBV12-3 or TRBV12-4 to TRBJ1-2, with D unclear. V gave up 3 bases and J gave up 2 bases, with 1 base separating them. The CDR3 runs 11 residues. CDR3 DNA: TGTGCCAGCAGTTTCAACTATGGCTACACCTTC. Translated, it gives CASSFNYGYTF.

This clonotype was detected many times. A read error may explain this, as a much larger clone is one base away. The CDR3 loop is CASSFERNTEAFF. The CDR3 DNA reads TGTGCCAGCAGTTTTGAGAGGAACACTGAAGCTTTCTTT. The rearrangement links TRBV12-3 or TRBV12-4 to TRBJ1-1; D uncertain. The length of the CDR3 is 13 residues. Trimming took off 3 bases at V and 1 base at J, with 6 bases between the two ends.

This clonotype was seen many times. The V call is TRBV6-2 or TRBV6-3, the J call TRBJ2-2, with 11 bases lining up with TRBD2. Germline V gene data show CDR1 as MNHEY and CDR2 as SVGEGT. CDR3 length: 15 amino acids. The V segment lost 6 bases and the J segment 6 bases; nucleotides outside the gene matches: 6. CDR3 sequence reads: CASRTLAGVAGELFF. The CDR3 nucleotides read TGTGCCAGCAGAACACTAGCGGGAGTTGCCGGGGAGCTGTTTTTT.

This clonotype has a count of ten or more. This chain connects TRBV6-1 to TRBJ1-2, with TRBD1 matching over 7 bases. CDR1 and CDR2 (germline): MNHNS, SASEGT. Trimming at V came to 5 bases and at J to 2 bases, leaving 8 bases not matched to a gene. This CDR3 is 15 amino acids long. This CDR3 reads CASSLQTGDNYGYTF. The CDR3 DNA reads TGTGCCAGCAGTCTCCAAACAGGGGACAACTATGGCTACACCTTC.

V and J are TRBV12-3 or TRBV12-4 and TRBJ1-2, with D hard to call. CDR3 size: 13 residues. V lost 6 bases and J 6 bases, leaving 14 bases between the germline ends. In DNA, the CDR3 is TGTGCCAGCAGCCCCGCGATGCTCGATGGCTACACCTTC. Amino acids: CASSPAMLDGYTF.

This clonotype appeared many times. The V call is TRBV12-3 or TRBV12-4, the J call TRBJ2-5; 13 positions agree with TRBD2. The CDR3 covers 18 residues. The V segment lost 3 bases and the J segment 4 bases; nucleotides outside the gene matches: 11. DNA for the CDR3: TGTGCCAGCAGTTTCAACACCGGGACTAGCGGGATGACAGAGACCCAGTACTTC. It encodes CASSFNTGTSGMTETQYF.

This sequence joins TRBV9 and TRBJ2-3; D gene ambiguous. V lost 0 bases to trimming and J lost 5 bases, with 7 bases between them. The CDR3 has 13 amino acids. Per germline, CDR1 SGDLS and CDR2 YYNGEE. The CDR3 region has the DNA TGTGCCAGCAGCGTAGGGTCCGGAGATACGCAGTATTTT. Translation gives CASSVGSGDTQYF.

This clonotype occurred many times. The chain is built from TRBV4-2 and TRBJ2-7; the D call may be TRBD1 or TRBD2 (6 bases each). Germline V CDR1 and CDR2: LGHNA, YNFKEQ. Trimming left V 4 bases short and J 1 base short, with 32 bases between. CDR3 length: 21 amino acids. In DNA, the CDR3 is TGTGCCAGCAGCCTAGTCCCTCGGGGGCCAGAGAGGGTAGCGGTTTCCTACGAGCAGTACTTC. Translating it yields CASSLVPRGPERVAVSYEQYF.

The rearrangement uses TRBV29-1 and TRBJ1-1; TRBD1 agrees at 7 bases. J lost 1 base, V lost 6 bases, and 5 bases had no gene match. Germline V gene data show CDR1 as SQVTM and CDR2 as ANQGSEA. The CDR3 is 13 residues long. The CDR3 protein is CSVITGANTEAFF. CDR3 DNA: TGCAGCGTCATAACAGGGGCGAACACTGAAGCTTTCTTT.

This clonotype was counted many times. V is TRBV25-1 and J is TRBJ2-2; 7 nucleotides match TRBD2. V gave up 8 bases and J gave up 5 bases; unmatched junction bases: 8. This CDR3 comprises 14 residues. The germline gives CDR1 MGHDK, CDR2 SYGVNS. This CDR3 is CASRWGGRTGELFF. CDR3 coding DNA: TGTGCCAGCCGGTGGGGGGGACGGACCGGGGAGCTGTTTTTT.

The rearrangement links TRBV6-1 to TRBJ2-4; 7 nucleotides align to TRBD1. Unmatched junction bases numbered 5, after V lost 10 bases and J lost 8 bases. The CDR3 is made up of 11 amino acids. Germline V CDR1 and CDR2: MNHNS, SASEGT. The CDR3 reads CAIRTGDIQYF. The CDR3 coding sequence is TGTGCCATCCGGACAGGCGACATTCAGTACTTC.

This clonotype has ten or more counts. The chain employs TRBV20-1 and TRBJ2-7, with D possibly TRBD2 on 5 matching bases. V was shortened by 5 bases and J by 5 bases, with 19 bases between the two germline ends. There are 14 residues in the CDR3. Germline V CDR1 and CDR2: DFQATT, SNEGSKA (reference sequence). The CDR3 DNA sequence: TGCAGTGCTCCCTCGGGGATCCTTTTCCACGAGCAGTACTTC. The encoded protein is CSAPSGILFHEQYF.

The table lists this clonotype with many counts. The chain carries TRBV7-2 and TRBJ1-2, with D unclear. CDR1 is SGHTA and CDR2 is FQGNSA in the germline V gene. Trimming left V 5 bases short and J 5 bases short, with 9 bases between. The CDR3 length is 12 residues. This chain's CDR3 is CASSPLEYGYTF. The CDR3 coding sequence is TGTGCCAGCAGCCCATTGGAGTATGGCTACACCTTC.

This clonotype was recorded at least ten times. This chain uses TRBV4-2 with TRBJ1-2; the match to TRBD1 covers 7 bases. The CDR3 is 15 residues long. CDR1 and CDR2 from the germline V gene are LGHNA and YNFKEQ. The ends lost 1 base at V and 4 bases at J; junction bases unmatched: 6. The CDR3 loop reads CASSQGQGFGYGYTF. The CDR3 bases are TGTGCCAGCAGCCAAGGACAGGGCTTTGGCTATGGCTACACCTTC.

This clonotype came up many times. The J gene is TRBJ2-7, the V gene TRBV20-1, with D possibly TRBD1 on 5 matching bases. The CDR3 is made up of 14 amino acids. Germline-derived CDR1 and CDR2 are DFQATT and SNEGSKA (reference sequence). The germline V and J ends were trimmed by 0 bases and 2 bases, with 11 bases remaining between them. The CDR3 nucleotides read TGCAGTGCTAGAGATCGAGACAGAACCTACGAGCAGTACTTC. Translating it yields CSARDRDRTYEQYF.

This clonotype appeared many times. The J gene is TRBJ2-5, the V gene TRBV4-1; 7 bases fit TRBD1. The ends lost 4 bases at V and 2 bases at J; junction bases unmatched: 7. The CDR3 sequence is 15 residues long. In germline, CDR1 is MGHRA, CDR2 YSYEKL. The CDR3 reads CASSLGTVKQETQYF. The CDR3 DNA reads as TGCGCCAGCAGCCTGGGGACAGTAAAACAAGAGACCCAGTACTTC.

This clonotype was seen more than once but under ten times. J is TRBJ2-3 and V is TRBV13, with D unclear. CDR1 PRHDT and CDR2 FYEKMQ come from the germline V gene (reference sequence). Trimming pared 2 bases from V and 5 bases from J, leaving 5 bases between. The CDR3 length is 12 residues. The chain's CDR3 is CASSLYLDTQYF. Written as DNA, the CDR3 is TGTGCCAGCAGCTTATATCTAGATACGCAGTATTTT.

This clonotype was seen repeatedly, ten times or more. The V call is TRBV19, the J call TRBJ2-7; a possible D gene is TRBD2 (5 bases). Germline V gives CDR1 LNHDA, CDR2 SQIVND (reference sequence). The CDR3 runs 13 residues. The V and J ends lost 8 bases and 3 bases respectively, with 14 bases between them. CDR3 bases: TGTGCCAGTTCGAGGTCGGCGGGCTACGAGCAGTACTTC. This translates into CASSRSAGYEQYF. Filled out from reference TRBV19 and TRBJ2-7, the complete variable domain reads DGGITQSPKYLFRKEGQNVTLSCEQNLNHDAMYWYRQDPGQGLRLIYYSQIVNDFQKGDIAEGYSVSREKKESFPLTVTSAQKNPTAFYLCASSRSAGYEQYFGPGTRLTVT.

There are many counts of this clonotype. In nucleotides, the CDR3 is TGTGCCTGGAGTGAGGGCAGGGGCTCTGGAAACACCATATATTTT. This sequence encodes CAWSEGRGSGNTIYF. The chain employs TRBV30 and TRBJ1-3; D possibly corresponds to TRBD1 (6 bases). The ends were cut back, 1 base at V and 0 bases at J, with 10 bases in the middle. Germline CDR1 is GTSNPN and CDR2 is SVGIG (reference sequence). The CDR3 is made up of 15 amino acids.

There are many counts of this clonotype. The chain employs TRBV7-2 and TRBJ1-1; 8 bases line up with TRBD1. CDR3 length equals 16 residues. The V segment lost 0 bases and the J segment 4 bases; nucleotides outside the gene matches: 7. Germline assignment: CDR1 SGHTA and CDR2 FQGNSA. The CDR3, as DNA: TGTGCCAGCAGCTTAGCGCTCTTCGACAGGGGCACTGAAGCTTTCTTT. It yields the protein CASSLALFDRGTEAFF. Variable domain in full (rest from reference TRBV7-2 and TRBJ1-1): GAGVSQSPSNKVTEKGKDVELRCDPISGHTALYWYRQSLGQGLEFLIYFQGNSAPDKSGLPSDRFSAERTGGSVSTLTIQRTQQEDSAVYLCASSLALFDRGTEAFFGQGTRLTVV.

The chain links TRBV18 to TRBJ2-6; 8 bases are shared with TRBD1. The V gene's germline CDR1 is KGHSH and CDR2 LQKENI. V trimming: 1 base; J trimming: 1 base; junction bases outside the gene matches: 6. The CDR3 runs to 18 residues. CDR3 coding DNA: TGTGCCAGCTCACCACTCGCAGGGGGCGTATCTGGGGCCAACGTCCTGACTTTC. It translates to CASSPLAGGVSGANVLTF.

Only one count was recorded for this clonotype. The chain joins TRBV10-3 to TRBJ2-5, with a tentative D call TRBD2 (5 bases). Germline V CDR1 and CDR2: ENHRY, SYGVKD. The CDR3 spans 14 residues. V lost 6 bases and J lost 5, with 16 bases in between. The CDR3 here is CAISTRNGEETQYF. CDR3 DNA: TGTGCCATCAGCACTAGGAATGGGGAGGAGACCCAGTACTTC.